This note documents a single T cell receptor beta chain sequence. The antigen remains unidentified. The entry originates in a study of cytotoxic CD8 clonotypes in ibrutinib-treated CLL. Across the study: Results showed approximately 25 partial and 2 complete responses; following median around 73 months, approximately 14 remained remitted, approximately 12 advanced. Per sample, productive templates averaged roughly 230,000 and productive rearrangements averaged 94,082. Study-wide points: Contraction or stability on treatment characterized the public clonotypes, which were uncommon.

The germline V and J ends were trimmed by 2 bases and 1 base, with 5 bases remaining between them. Germline V gene sequence: CDR1 SGHTA, CDR2 FQGTGA. The CDR3 has 13 residues. This table comes from immunoSEQ multiplex PCR, and its TCRdb copy is limited to in-frame clones, with some not included. The data contain about 140,000 clones, approximately 75% of them singletons. The source of around 1.9 micrograms of genomic DNA for TCR beta libraries was cryopreserved PBMCs. The TCR comes from a human donor with chronic lymphocytic leukemia. Sequences were derived from PBMCs, sampled after 12 months of ibrutinib treatment. The gene calls are TRBV7-3 and TRBJ1-1; D call uncertain. The CDR3 spells CASSLAGNTEAFF. CDR3 bases: TGTGCCAGCAGCTTAGCAGGGAACACTGAAGCTTTCTTT.